This T cell receptor (beta chain) was sequenced for a study of CD8 T cells in ankylosing spondylitis. Overall study results and limits: Disease-linked clones were CD8+ and relatively rare in peripheral blood. What seemed typical of ankylosing spondylitis blood was a TCR beta motif built from about eight highly homologous variants. Reportedly, significant enrichment of disease-linked clones occurred in matched ankylosing spondylitis synovial fluid. Earlier reports found some motif variants in synovial fluid and blood in reactive arthritis.

Germline V gene lookup returns CDR1 DFQATT and CDR2 SNEGSKA (reference sequence). Unmatched junction bases numbered 7, after V lost 3 bases and J lost 3 bases. CDR3 length: 14 amino acids. This clonotype was seen a handful of times. The antigen remains undetermined. Quantitative barcoded 5'-RACE was used to prepare TCR beta libraries. One entry per CDR3 protein results from TCRdb running MiXCR on the 5' RACE reads. The table has some 840,000 distinct CDR3 sequences, roughly 12% seen once. V is TRBV20-1 and J is TRBJ2-7; 8 positions match TRBD2. This sequence originates from a male donor with ankylosing spondylitis. The sample was blood, either unsorted or a sorted T cell fraction (not recorded which). The CDR3 is CSASDQRGFYEQYF. CDR3 nucleotides: TGCAGTGCTAGTGATCAGCGGGGGTTCTACGAGCAGTACTTC.